The 6 T cell receptor beta chains below come from one sample, sequenced in a study of post-analysis software for immune sequencing data (dated by TCRdb to 2014 to 2015). Summary of the overall study and its limitations: Patients showed significantly higher frequencies than controls for about 5 TRBV segments, among them TRBV5-6, TRBV5-1 and TRBV20-1.

These receptors' antigens are unknown. Library generation was performed with PCR. The sequencer was an Illumina HiSeq 2500. Unique molecular identifiers were incorporated into TCR beta cDNA libraries to reduce PCR and sequencing biases. The public sequencing data were trimmed at Q25 with fastp and processed into clonotypes with MiXCR by TCRdb, which kept only in-frame beta chains. Identical CDR3 protein sequences are pooled into one entry, listed with their most common genes and DNA. Within this sample are approximately 730,000 distinct CDR3 sequences, with roughly 46% of them counted one time only. 4% to 5% of the sample is held by the ten biggest clonotypes. The specimen was blood. These receptors were collected from a girl aged 5-17 years with multiple sclerosis.

Concerning this clonotype itself: One junction end does not reproduce the germline sequence, and a read error may be involved. The V gene is TRBV12-3 or TRBV12-4, the J gene TRBJ2-3; 11 bases are shared with TRBD2. The CDR3 is 16 residues long. The CDR3 here is CAGSLGLAGGPDTQYF. As DNA, the CDR3 is TGTGCCGGCAGTTTAGGTCTAGCGGGAGGACCAGATACGCAGTATTTT.

This clonotype has only a few counts. This chain joins TRBV9 and TRBJ2-5, with D unclear. The CDR3 extends over 14 amino acids. The germline CDR1 and CDR2 sequences are SGDLS and YYNGEE. Trimming stripped 0 bases from V and 0 bases from J, with 6 bases between. CDR3 nucleotides: TGTGCCAGCAGCGTAGAGCCAGACCAAGAGACCCAGTACTTC. Its protein is CASSVEPDQETQYF.

This chain connects TRBV3-1 to TRBJ2-3; TRBD2 agrees at 7 bases. Germline V gene sequence: CDR1 LGHDT, CDR2 YNNKEL (reference sequence). CDR3 size: 16 residues. V lost 6 bases, J lost 4 bases, and 13 bases stayed unmatched. The CDR3 reads CASRHAAGLIPDTQYF. CDR3 bases: TGTGCCAGCAGGCACGCTGCGGGACTAATCCCAGATACGCAGTATTTT.

The chain's CDR3 is CASSHIRRLEMSGGYEQYF. CDR3 DNA sequence: TGTGCCAGCAGTCACATCAGAAGACTAGAGATGAGCGGGGGCTACGAGCAGTACTTC. The chain couples TRBV11-2 to TRBJ2-7; TRBD2 aligns across 8 bases. The CDR3 runs to 19 residues. V trimming: 6 bases; J trimming: 3 bases; junction bases outside the gene matches: 22. Per the germline V gene, CDR1 is SGHAT and CDR2 is FQNNGV.

The chain employs TRBV20-1 and TRBJ2-1; TRBD1 matches 9 bases. In germline, CDR1 is DFQATT, CDR2 SNEGSKA (reference sequence). The V and J ends lost 3 bases and 4 bases, in that order; junction bases with no gene match: 4. The CDR3 has 14 amino acids. As DNA, the CDR3 is TGCAGTGCTAGGGGGACAGGGAGATACAATGAGCAGTTCTTC. Translated: CSARGTGRYNEQFF.

This chain uses TRBV7-9 with TRBJ2-7; 7 nucleotides align to TRBD2. V lost 5 bases, J lost 4 bases, and 8 bases stayed unmatched. Germline assignment: CDR1 SEHNR and CDR2 FQNEAQ (reference sequence). This CDR3 comprises 14 residues. The CDR3 is CASSRLARTYEQYF. The CDR3 bases are TGTGCCAGCAGCCGACTAGCTCGCACTTACGAGCAGTACTTC.